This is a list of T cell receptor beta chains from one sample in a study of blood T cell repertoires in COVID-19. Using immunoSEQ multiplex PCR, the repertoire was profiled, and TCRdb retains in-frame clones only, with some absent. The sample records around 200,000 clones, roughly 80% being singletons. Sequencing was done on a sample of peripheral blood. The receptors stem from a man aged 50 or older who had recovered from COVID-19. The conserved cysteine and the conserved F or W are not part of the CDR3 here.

CDR3aa: ASNRRSGTNTGELF
v_gene: TRBV5-6
j_gene: TRBJ2-2

CDR3aa: ASSTGTSGSGRPDTQY
v_gene: TRBV5-4
j_gene: TRBJ2-3

CDR3aa: ASSTGQTRSGANVLT
v_gene: TRBV5-1
j_gene: TRBJ2-6

CDR3aa: ASSQDQGTYGYT
v_gene: TRBV4-1
j_gene: TRBJ1-2

CDR3aa: ASSFVGRWTGELF
v_gene: TRBV27
j_gene: TRBJ2-2

CDR3aa: ASSVPSYSGNTIY
v_gene: TRBV5-8
j_gene: TRBJ1-3

CDR3aa: ASSYVQQQTYEQY
v_gene: TRBV6-2/TRBV6-3
j_gene: TRBJ2-7

CDR3aa: ASSPGTSAPSYEQY
v_gene: TRBV27
j_gene: TRBJ2-7

CDR3aa: ASSDLGAGGADTQY
v_gene: TRBV5-1
j_gene: TRBJ2-3

CDR3aa: ASSPVKTNNEKLF
v_gene: TRBV18
j_gene: TRBJ1-4

CDR3aa: ASRHKRGGSIQY
v_gene: TRBV27
j_gene: TRBJ2-4

CDR3aa: ASSQDAAPSREQY
v_gene: TRBV4-3
j_gene: TRBJ2-7

CDR3aa: AWSVPLRDRVQF
v_gene: TRBV30
j_gene: TRBJ2-1

CDR3aa: ASWVANQPQH
v_gene: TRBV27
j_gene: TRBJ1-5

CDR3aa: ASSASGVNEQF
v_gene: TRBV7-3
j_gene: TRBJ2-1

CDR3aa: ASSLVPSGVNEQF
v_gene: TRBV7-2
j_gene: TRBJ2-1

CDR3aa: ASSLKPAGALNTGELF
v_gene: TRBV7-3
j_gene: TRBJ2-2

CDR3aa: ASSRTGSSYEQY
v_gene: TRBV7-3
j_gene: TRBJ2-7

CDR3aa: ASRGDPGQMNYGYT
v_gene: TRBV9
j_gene: TRBJ1-2

CDR3aa: ASSLGGYGSPLH
v_gene: TRBV7-9
j_gene: TRBJ1-6

CDR3aa: ASSSSDRGGYT
v_gene: TRBV7-2
j_gene: TRBJ1-2

CDR3aa: ASSVLGGRAEQY
v_gene: TRBV2
j_gene: TRBJ2-7

CDR3aa: ASSLAGLNTGELF
v_gene: TRBV11-3
j_gene: TRBJ2-2